This is a list of T cell receptor beta chains from one sample in a study of human T cells and chemical hapten exposure. MiXCR, run by TCRdb on the RACE reads, gives a single entry per CDR3 protein. The table records 150,000 to 200,000 distinct CDR3 sequences, more than 14% of them present only once. The source was whole blood, collected in connection with sensitization to the hapten diphenylcyclopropenone (DPC). The receptors stem from a woman aged 25 to 45 with alopecia areata. Some clones in this sample may be carry-over from other donors' samples. CDR3s include the opening cysteine and the closing phenylalanine or tryptophan.

V,CDR3
TRBV7-2,CASSLDVYGELFF
TRBV5-1,CASSLEGPGYEQYF
TRBV12-3/TRBV12-4,CASSTYGTVGNTIYF
TRBV28,CASSWFGGTAYEQYF
TRBV30,CAWAWEVAFNSPLHF
TRBV20-1,CSARTQGLAGVRSYNEQFF
TRBV5-4,CASSLGTGASNEKLFF
TRBV20-1,CSVPTGPDRAYGYTF
TRBV3-1,CASRPGTGKLYGYTF
TRBV29-1,CSVEVRPKTGLKINEQFF
TRBV4-1,CASSQDATGALGTQYF
TRBV6-6,CASNRRDMKTEAFF
TRBV7-6,CAGSLAASNPYNEQFF
TRBV11-2,CASSSLTPQTGQYF
TRBV10-3,CAISESGGWNNEQFF
TRBV28,CASRPRFGSVTEAFF
TRBV29-1,CSARQNEQFF
TRBV10-3,CAINGHLNTEAFF
TRBV29-1,CSVEVAAGTNIQYF
TRBV12-3/TRBV12-4,CASGGPGGVTEAFF
TRBV10-2,CASSFKMNTEAFF
TRBV18,CASSLLPGSDNEKLFF
TRBV6-1,CASSPLLGSYEQYF
TRBV7-6,CASSLADGFTDTQYF
TRBV19,CASSMGGRAYEQYF